Listed below are T cell receptor beta chains from one sample, sequenced in a study of shared clonotypes between healthy human individuals. Generated by immunoSEQ multiplex PCR, the TCRdb table keeps only in-frame clones and is missing some. This sample has roughly 500,000 clones, with about 84% found just once. Material: PBMCs. These receptor sequences come from a woman between 40 and 55 years old in good health. Some clones in this sample may be carry-over from other donors' samples. Both conserved end residues are part of each CDR3. D genes are given only for firm matches. The listing skips clone size in some rows; elsewhere it reads once, few, many or a size class.

V gene	clone size	D gene	J gene	CDR3 DNA	CDR3 protein
TRBV30	.	TRBD1	TRBJ1-5	TGTGCCTGGGGGACAGGGGGCGGTCAGCCCCAGCATTTT	CAWGTGGGQPQHF
TRBV2	.	TRBD2	TRBJ2-5	TGTGCCAGCAGCGATCTGGCGGGAGCTGTGACCCAGTACTTC	CASSDLAGAVTQYF
TRBV4-1	few	TRBD1	TRBJ1-5	TGCGCCAGCAGCCAAGACAGGACAGGGAGTATTCAGCCCCAGCATTTT	CASSQDRTGSIQPQHF
TRBV7-3	.	.	TRBJ1-1	TGTGCCAGCAGCTTCGACGGTTACACTGAAGCTTTCTTT	CASSFDGYTEAFF
TRBV5-1	.	TRBD2	TRBJ2-3	TGCGCCAGCCTCCCCCGGGGGACTAGCGGGGGAAGCACAGATACGCAGTATTTT	CASLPRGTSGGSTDTQYF
TRBV11-3	.	.	TRBJ2-2	TGTGCCAGCACCCGCGGGCAGGGAAACACCGGGGAGCTGTTTTTT	CASTRGQGNTGELFF
TRBV30	few	.	TRBJ2-7	TGTGCCTGGAGTGTGGGGTTAGGGGGAAACCTACCGGGGGAGCAGTACTTC	CAWSVGLGGNLPGEQYF
TRBV6-6	.	.	TRBJ2-1	TGTGCCAGCAGTTCGCTGGGTAACGAGCAGTTCTTC	CASSSLGNEQFF
TRBV10-2	.	TRBD1	TRBJ1-2	TGCGCCAGCAGGCCCTCGGGACAGGGTCGGGGCTACACCTTC	CASRPSGQGRGYTF
TRBV29-1	once	.	TRBJ1-1	TGCAGCGTAGTGCAACAGGGAGGTAGTACTGAAGCTTTCTTT	CSVVQQGGSTEAFF
TRBV4-1	.	.	TRBJ2-4	TGCGCCAGCAGCCCTCCAGGTTGGCCTACGCCTCTCCTAGCCAAAAACATTCAGTACTTC	CASSPPGWPTPLLAKNIQYF
TRBV9	.	.	TRBJ1-5	TGTGCCAGCAGCCTCAGCCCCGAGGGCAATCAGCCCCAGCATTTT	CASSLSPEGNQPQHF
TRBV28	.	.	TRBJ1-1	TGTGCCAGCAGTGACATTCCCCCGGGGGACACTGAAGCTTTCTTT	CASSDIPPGDTEAFF
TRBV28	.	TRBD1	TRBJ1-2	TGTGCCAGCAGTTCTTCCGGGACAGCCCAATTCTATGGCTACACCTTC	CASSSSGTAQFYGYTF
TRBV4-1	once	TRBD1	TRBJ1-2	TGCGCCAGCAGCCAACTACAGGGGGCTCATGGCTACACCTTC	CASSQLQGAHGYTF
TRBV10-3	.	TRBD2	TRBJ2-2	TGTGCCATCAGCGACAGGGTGGGGAATTCTAGCGGGAGAAGGACCGGGGAGCTGTTTTTT	CAISDRVGNSSGRRTGELFF
TRBV5-1	.	.	TRBJ2-3	TGCGCCAGCAGCGTGGGGACGCGAACAGATACGCAGTATTTT	CASSVGTRTDTQYF
TRBV6-5	.	.	TRBJ2-1	TGTGCCAGCAGTTGGGCTAGGGATGAAATGAAGCAGTTCTTC	CASSWARDEMKQFF
TRBV18	.	.	TRBJ2-1	TGTGCCAGCTCAAAAGGGACTGCGGATCACAATGAGCAGTTCTTC	CASSKGTADHNEQFF
TRBV2	.	.	TRBJ1-1	TGTGCCAGCAGTGTCGGCATGAACACTGAAGCTTTCTTT	CASSVGMNTEAFF
TRBV15	.	TRBD2	TRBJ2-3	TGTGCCACCAGCGTACTCTGGGGGGGTACAGATACGCAGTATTTT	CATSVLWGGTDTQYF
TRBV7-6	.	TRBD2	TRBJ2-7	TGTGCCAGCAGGTTAGCGGGAGGGCCGGGGTCCTACGAGCAGTACTTC	CASRLAGGPGSYEQYF
TRBV4-1	.	.	TRBJ2-7	TGCGCCAGCAGCCAATTCCTGGCCTACGAGCAGTACTTC	CASSQFLAYEQYF
TRBV28	.	.	TRBJ1-4	TGTGCCAGCAGTAAGACAGTTAATGAAAAACTGTTTTTT	CASSKTVNEKLFF
TRBV30	.	TRBD2	TRBJ2-3	TGTGCCTGGGGGGGACTAGCGGCTACAGATACGCAGTATTTT	CAWGGLAATDTQYF
TRBV5-8	.	.	TRBJ2-2	TGTGCCAGCAGCTTGGATACGGCGAACACCGGGGAGCTGTTTTTT	CASSLDTANTGELFF
TRBV19	.	TRBD2	TRBJ2-1	TGTGCCAGTAAACACCGCACCGGGGGGTTTTACAATGAGCAGTTCTTC	CASKHRTGGFYNEQFF
TRBV28	.	TRBD2	TRBJ2-7	TGTGCCAGCAGTCCGCCCGGGACTAGCGGGAGTCGCGAGCAGTACTTC	CASSPPGTSGSREQYF
TRBV7-8	.	.	TRBJ2-2	TGTGCCAGCAGCTTAGGTCCCGGGGAGCTGTTTTTT	CASSLGPGELFF
TRBV10-3	many	TRBD2	TRBJ2-3	TGTGCCATCGGGACTAGCGGGAGCACAGATACGCAGTATTTT	CAIGTSGSTDTQYF
TRBV11-2	.	TRBD1	TRBJ2-3	TGTGCCAGCAGCCCCTCCGGGACAGGGGTATATACGCAGTATTTT	CASSPSGTGVYTQYF
TRBV5-6	.	.	TRBJ2-7	TGTGCCAGCAGCAGCGTCGGGCTCCACGAGCAGTACTTC	CASSSVGLHEQYF
TRBV18	.	.	TRBJ2-5	TGTGCCAGCTCACTACTACAAGAGACCCAGTACTTC	CASSLLQETQYF
TRBV9	.	TRBD1	TRBJ2-3	TGTGCCAGCAGCTATAGGGGACAGTCAACTAGCACAGATACGCAGTATTTT	CASSYRGQSTSTDTQYF
TRBV9	.	TRBD1	TRBJ2-3	TGTGCCAGCAGTGCACAGGGGTCGGGCGCAGATACGCAGTATTTT	CASSAQGSGADTQYF
TRBV30	.	TRBD2	TRBJ2-3	TGTGCCTGGAGACCAGCGGGAGGGCGAGATACGCAGTATTTT	CAWRPAGGRDTQYF
TRBV29-1	few	.	TRBJ1-1	TGCAGCGTTGTGGGTGGGGTAGGGGGGATAAACACTGAAGCTTTCTTT	CSVVGGVGGINTEAFF
TRBV7-2	.	TRBD1	TRBJ2-7	TGTGCCAGCAGCCGCGACAGGGGGCCCAACTACGAGCAGTACTTC	CASSRDRGPNYEQYF
TRBV7-2	once	TRBD1	TRBJ1-1	TGTGCCAGCAGCTTAGGACAGGGAGTTGAAGCTTTCTTT	CASSLGQGVEAFF
TRBV29-1	.	TRBD1	TRBJ2-3	TGCAGCGTCCAGACAGGGGCCACAGATACGCAGTATTTT	CSVQTGATDTQYF
TRBV30	.	.	TRBJ1-2	TGTGCCTATAAACTAACCCGGGGATATGGCTACACCTTC	CAYKLTRGYGYTF
TRBV6-6	.	.	TRBJ2-5	TGTGCCAGCAGTTACGCGGCGGGGAGAGAAGAGACCCAGTACTTC	CASSYAAGREETQYF
TRBV7-2	once	TRBD2	TRBJ2-7	TGTGCCAGCAGCTTAGGGCTAGCGGGAGTGGGCGAGCAGTACTTC	CASSLGLAGVGEQYF
TRBV6-1	.	.	TRBJ1-4	TGTGCCAGCAGTGAGGGCCCCGCCAATGAAAAACTGTTTTTT	CASSEGPANEKLFF
TRBV6-1	.	TRBD1	TRBJ1-1	TGTGCCAGCAGTGCGGGACAGGGAATGACTGAAGCTTTCTTT	CASSAGQGMTEAFF
TRBV19	.	.	TRBJ1-1	TGTGCCAGCTCTATCCCTTGGCAGAACACTGAAGCTTTCTTT	CASSIPWQNTEAFF
TRBV20-1	.	.	TRBJ1-2	TGCAGTGCACAGGCCGATCGCGGCTACACCTTC	CSAQADRGYTF
TRBV28	.	TRBD1	TRBJ2-7	TGTGCCAGCGGGGACAGGACCACCTACGAGCAGTACTTC	CASGDRTTYEQYF
TRBV27	.	.	TRBJ1-2	TGTGCCAGCAGTCCACGGGCCCTTATGGGGGGCGGCTACACCTTC	CASSPRALMGGGYTF